The 23 T cell receptor beta chains below all came from one sample that was sequenced in a study of blood T cell repertoires in COVID-19 (dated by TCRdb to 2020 to 2021). The library was generated by the immunoSEQ multiplex PCR assay. Not all clones reach the TCRdb copy of this immuneACCESS table, which keeps in-frame sequences only. Checked studies attribute under half of the gap to unresolved V genes and leave the rest unexplained. Counted in this sample were approximately 250,000 clones; around nine tenths of them appeared once. Around 9% of the sample goes to the ten largest clones. The specimen was peripheral blood. These receptors were taken from a man between 40 and 49 years old with active or convalescent COVID-19.

The chain recombines TRBV9 with TRBJ2-5; D is perhaps TRBD2 (6 bases). V lost 2 bases and J lost 4, with 15 bases in between. This CDR3 has 15 amino acids. Germline V gene lookup returns CDR1 SGDLS and CDR2 YYNGEE. The CDR3 DNA follows: TGTGCCAGCAGCGTGGGCCTTAGCGGCGTAGAGACCCAGTACTTC. Translated: CASSVGLSGVETQYF.

V and J are TRBV18 and TRBJ2-5; 7 bases fit TRBD1. V gave up 3 bases and J gave up 5 bases; unmatched junction bases: 6. The CDR3 is 14 amino acids. In germline, CDR1 is KGHSH, CDR2 LQKENI. The CDR3 DNA reads as TGTGCCAGCTCACCCGGGACAGTCCCCGAGACCCAGTACTTC. Encoded protein: CASSPGTVPETQYF. Looking up the rest from reference TRBV18 and TRBJ2-5 gives the full variable domain: NAGVMQNPRHLVRRRGQEARLRCSPMKGHSHVYWYRQLPEEGLKFMVYLQKENIIDESGMPKERFSAEFPKEGPSILRIQQVVRGDSAAYFCASSPGTVPETQYFGPGTRLLVL.

This rearrangement joins TRBV5-4 to TRBJ1-1; D not resolved. Germline CDR1 is SGHNT and CDR2 is YYREEE (reference sequence). V was clipped by 2 bases and J by 1 base, with 12 bases between them. This CDR3 is built from 15 residues. The CDR3 region is CASSLSRLGNTEAFF. The DNA of the CDR3 is TGTGCCAGCAGCTTATCGAGGTTGGGGAACACTGAAGCTTTCTTT.

The chain uses TRBV14 and TRBJ2-1; 9 nucleotides match TRBD2. The V gene end was trimmed by 4 bases and the J gene end by 4 bases; junction bases not matched to a gene: 11. The CDR3 spans 17 residues. From germline, CDR1 is SGHDN and CDR2 FVKESK. CDR3 bases: TGTGCCAGCAGCCCCAAAGGAGTGACTAGCGGTTACAATGAGCAGTTCTTC. Translated: CASSPKGVTSGYNEQFF.

V is TRBV7-9 and J is TRBJ2-7, with D possibly TRBD1 on 5 matching bases. CDR3 length: 13 residues. Germline CDR1 reads SEHNR; CDR2 reads FQNEAQ (reference sequence). Between the trimmed V and J ends, which lost 5 bases and 4 bases, there was a span of 12 bases. The CDR3 nucleotides read TGTGCCAGCAGCACGTTGACAGAATACGAGCAGTACTTC. It specifies CASSTLTEYEQYF.

This clone was recorded once. The chain recombines TRBV12-3 or TRBV12-4 with TRBJ2-5, with TRBD1 identical over 8 bases. This CDR3 has 13 residues. The V segment lost 4 bases and the J segment 3 bases; nucleotides outside the gene matches: 1. In nucleotides, the CDR3 is TGTGCCAGCAGTTCGGACAGGGAAGAGACCCAGTACTTC. Translating it yields CASSSDREETQYF.

This CDR3 reads CASSPPSTANEQFF. In DNA, the CDR3 is TGTGCCAGCAGCCCACCTAGCACGGCCAATGAGCAGTTCTTC. The chain links TRBV3-1 (or the pseudogene TRBV3-2) to TRBJ2-1, with TRBD2 as a possible D gene (5 bases). V was trimmed by 4 bases and J by 6 bases, leaving 13 bases between them. The CDR3 sequence is 14 residues long. Germline-derived CDR1 and CDR2 are LGHDT and YNNKEL (reference sequence).

The chain is built from TRBV15 and TRBJ1-5, with 8 bases fitting TRBD1. This CDR3 region has 16 residues. Germline V CDR1 and CDR2: LNHNV, YYDKDF (reference sequence). V shed 0 bases, J shed 4 bases, and the junction held 5 bases outside the gene matches. The CDR3 sequence is CATSRDQGQGNQPQHF. The CDR3 DNA reads TGTGCCACCAGCAGAGATCAAGGACAGGGTAATCAGCCCCAGCATTTT.

In this sample, this clone turned up a few times. The chain has TRBV5-6 and TRBJ1-5; possible D gene TRBD1, 6 bases. CDR1 and CDR2 (germline): SGHDT, YYEEEE. This CDR3 contains 14 residues. Trimming took 0 bases from V and 10 from J, leaving 14 bases between them. CDR3 sequence: CASSLAGADSPQHF. CDR3 nucleotide sequence: TGTGCCAGCAGCTTGGCCGGGGCGGACAGTCCCCAGCATTTT.

The genes are TRBV3-1 (or the pseudogene TRBV3-2) and TRBJ2-2; 7 bases fit TRBD2. The CDR3 consists of 15 residues. Germline CDR1 is LGHDT and CDR2 is YNNKEL (reference sequence). Trimming removed 7 bases from V and 6 bases from J; junction bases left unmatched: 11. The DNA of the CDR3 is TGTGCCAGCAAACAAGCGGGAACCGAGGCCGGGGAGCTGTTTTTT. This translates into CASKQAGTEAGELFF.

The DNA for the CDR3 is TGTGCCAGCAGCGGGGACAGGGTGAACACTGAAGCTTTCTTT. As protein: CASSGDRVNTEAFF. The V and J genes are TRBV6-5 and TRBJ1-1; TRBD1 matches at 9 bases. Trimming took 6 bases from V and 0 from J; bases not matched to a gene: 2. The CDR3 is 14 residues long. CDR1 is MNHEY, CDR2 SVGAGI, per germline.

The chain couples TRBV29-1 to TRBJ2-7, with 9 positions matching TRBD1. Per germline, CDR1 SQVTM and CDR2 ANQGSEA. This CDR3 region has 14 residues. The trim removed 6 bases at V and 3 bases at J, leaving 9 bases unmatched. CDR3 region: CSVAPGQGRYEQYF. In DNA form, the CDR3 reads TGCAGCGTAGCCCCGGGACAGGGACGCTACGAGCAGTACTTC.

The chain uses TRBV7-9 and TRBJ2-1; TRBD1 aligns across 9 bases. Germline V gene lookup returns CDR1 SEHNR and CDR2 FQNEAQ (reference sequence). The CDR3 covers 15 residues. Trimming at V came to 5 bases and at J to 6 bases, leaving 8 bases not matched to a gene. The CDR3: CASSDPGQGGNEQFF. CDR3 nucleotide sequence: TGTGCCAGCAGCGACCCGGGACAGGGAGGCAATGAGCAGTTCTTC.

The chain couples TRBV6-5 to TRBJ1-1, with 7 bases aligning to TRBD1. Trimming at V came to 7 bases and at J to 4 bases, leaving 9 bases not matched to a gene. Germline CDR1 MNHEY, CDR2 SVGAGI. This CDR3 contains 14 residues. The CDR3: CASNPRQGRTEAFF. For the CDR3, the DNA is TGTGCCAGCAACCCCCGACAGGGCCGCACTGAAGCTTTCTTT.

This chain connects TRBV6-5 to TRBJ2-7; D possibly corresponds to TRBD2 (6 bases). This CDR3 has 16 residues. V shed 4 bases and J shed 0 bases, with 16 bases lying between them. In germline, CDR1 is MNHEY, CDR2 SVGAGI. The CDR3 nucleotides are TGTGCCAGCAGTTCCTTCGGGACTCAATTCTCCTACGAGCAGTACTTC. Residues: CASSSFGTQFSYEQYF.

The gene calls are TRBV7-9 and TRBJ2-5; no clear D. Germline values: CDR1 SEHNR, CDR2 FQNEAQ (reference sequence). V gave up 1 base and J gave up 5 bases, with 11 bases separating them. The CDR3 runs 14 residues. The CDR3 DNA sequence: TGTGCCAGCAGCTTAGGAGGCCCTGGGGAGACCCAGTACTTC. This encodes CASSLGGPGETQYF.

The V and J genes are TRBV27 and TRBJ2-5, with 10 nucleotides matching TRBD1. Germline values: CDR1 MNHEY, CDR2 SMNVEV (reference sequence). The junction had 8 bases not matched to a gene; V was cut back by 10 bases and J by 6 bases. CDR3 length equals 13 residues. The CDR3 spells CATLRQGAKTQYF. The CDR3 nucleotides read TGTGCCACCTTACGACAGGGGGCGAAGACCCAGTACTTC.

The J gene is TRBJ1-4, the V gene TRBV5-5; D is unresolved. V was pared by 4 bases and J by 7 bases, with 11 bases between. The germline V gene has CDR1 SGHKS and CDR2 YYEKEE (reference sequence). The CDR3 runs to 13 residues. The CDR3 region is CASSVGRGEKLFF. The CDR3 DNA is TGTGCCAGCAGCGTGGGCCGAGGTGAAAAACTGTTTTTT.

V is TRBV30 and J is TRBJ1-1; tentative D call: TRBD1 (6 bases). V dropped 1 base and J dropped 2 bases, with 14 bases sitting between them. Germline CDR1 reads GTSNPN; CDR2 reads SVGIG (reference sequence). This CDR3 is 15 amino acids long. Here the CDR3 DNA reads TGTGCCTGGAGTGCCGGGGAGGGGGGAAACACTGAAGCTTTCTTT. Translated: CAWSAGEGGNTEAFF.

The chain is built from TRBV19 and TRBJ2-3; 8 positions match TRBD1. CDR3 length: 15 amino acids. The V gene's germline CDR1 is LNHDA and CDR2 SQIVND (reference sequence). V lost 5 bases to trimming and J lost 3 bases; unmatched junction nucleotides: 7. In nucleotides, the CDR3 is TGTGCCAGTAGTGGACGGACAGGGCGGACAGATACGCAGTATTTT. The encoded protein is CASSGRTGRTDTQYF.

The rearrangement joins TRBV19 to TRBJ2-2, with 12 bases aligning to TRBD2. Germline values: CDR1 LNHDA, CDR2 SQIVND (reference sequence). The CDR3 length is 15 residues. V shed 10 bases and J 3 bases; nucleotides not matched to a gene: 6. The CDR3 spells CATELAGGYTGELFF. CDR3 DNA: TGTGCCACGGAACTAGCGGGAGGATACACCGGGGAGCTGTTTTTT.

V is TRBV19 and J is TRBJ2-3, with TRBD1 identical over 7 bases. The CDR3 runs 13 residues. Germline V lookup: CDR1 LNHDA, CDR2 SQIVND (reference sequence). The ends lost 5 bases at V and 6 bases at J; junction bases unmatched: 5. The CDR3 spells CASSQGEGDTQYF. The CDR3 nucleotides are TGTGCCAGTAGTCAGGGGGAAGGGGATACGCAGTATTTT.

V usage is TRBV6-5 and J usage is TRBJ2-2; 13 positions match TRBD2. Germline V gives CDR1 MNHEY, CDR2 SVGAGI. The ends lost 4 bases at V and 7 bases at J; junction bases unmatched: 6. The CDR3 consists of 16 residues. The CDR3 DNA follows: TGTGCCAGCAGTTCCGGGACTAGCGGGAAGTACGGGGAGCTGTTTTTT. It specifies CASSSGTSGKYGELFF.